This T cell receptor beta chain was identified in a study of spatial heterogeneity in lung cancer. Background on the study: Detected sequences consistently included more beta-chain ones than alpha-chain ones. The study observed each unique TCR and UMI combination more than ten times on average in raw reads.

This clonotype was observed many times. Specified time point: blood at routine non-recurrence follow-up after resection. From tumor, nontumor lung or frozen PBMC, whole RNA was taken unsorted for sequencing. TCRdb redid the calling of the 5' RACE reads with MiXCR, one entry per CDR3 protein. The sample yields about 17,000 distinct CDR3 sequences, 19% seen once. The receptor's source is a male donor with early-stage non-small cell lung cancer. Sequencing used PBMCs, obtained at follow-up.

The DNA for the CDR3 is TGTGCCAGCAGCTCCCGGGCCCCGGGGACCCAGTACTTC. This translates into CASSSRAPGTQYF. V is TRBV3-1 and J is TRBJ2-5; unclear D gene. The V gene's germline CDR1 is LGHDT and CDR2 YNNKEL (reference sequence). This CDR3 spans 13 amino acids. Trimming took 5 bases from V and 7 from J, leaving 14 bases between them.